These 30 T cell receptor beta chains were sequenced from one sample in a study of blood T cell repertoires in COVID-19. Clones were sequenced by immunoSEQ multiplex PCR, and TCRdb holds only the in-frame ones, with some missing. The sample yields a few hundred thousand clones, about 88% seen once. Material for sequencing was PBMCs or T cells enriched from blood (not recorded which). The receptors were sampled from a woman in her 30s who had been exposed to COVID-19.

J is TRBJ1-2 and V is TRBV27, with D maybe TRBD1 (5 bases). The CDR3 contains 12 residues. CDR1 and CDR2 (germline): MNHEY, SMNVEV (reference sequence). V was trimmed by 5 bases and J by 7 bases, leaving 11 bases between them. For the CDR3, the DNA is TGTGCCAGCAGTGCCCCAGGGCGTGGCTACACCTTC. This sequence encodes CASSAPGRGYTF.

This chain connects TRBV5-8 to TRBJ1-5; 9 nucleotides line up with TRBD1. V was pared by 3 bases and J by 6 bases, with 7 bases of the junction left unmatched. Germline CDR1 reads SGHTS; CDR2 reads YDEGEE. This CDR3 spans 15 amino acids. In DNA, the CDR3 is TGTGCCAGCAGCTGGCCGGGACAGGGTTCTCAGCCCCAGCATTTT. Its translation: CASSWPGQGSQPQHF. Filled out from reference TRBV5-8 and TRBJ1-5, the complete variable domain reads EAGVTQSPTHLIKTRGQQATLRCSPISGHTSVYWYQQALGLGLQFLLWYDEGEERNRGNFPPRFSGRQFPNYSSELNVNALELEDSALYLCASSWPGQGSQPQHFGDGTRLSIL.

The chain recombines TRBV6-5 with TRBJ1-5, with D possibly matching TRBD1 (6 bases). V lost 7 bases and J lost 4, with 14 bases in between. The V gene's germline CDR1 is MNHEY and CDR2 SVGAGI. This CDR3 comprises 14 residues. The CDR3 DNA reads as TGTGCCAGCATTTTGACAGGCTCTAATCAGCCCCAGCATTTT. Translation gives CASILTGSNQPQHF.

The CDR3 loop is CSALDSQYF. In DNA form, the CDR3 reads TGCAGTGCCCTTGACAGCCAGTACTTC. This sequence joins TRBV20-1 and TRBJ2-4; maybe TRBD1 (5 bases). Germline V lookup: CDR1 DFQATT, CDR2 SNEGSKA (reference sequence). Deletions cut 6 bases from V and 13 bases from J, with 10 bases between. The CDR3 runs to 9 residues.

The chain uses TRBV24-1 and TRBJ1-5; D might be TRBD1 (6 bases). There are 21 residues in the CDR3. The germline gives CDR1 KGHDR, CDR2 SFDVKD. Trimming took off 3 bases at V and 7 bases at J, with 33 bases between the two ends. CDR3 sequence reads: CATSDPFPRDSGQTSGQPQHF. As DNA, the CDR3 is TGTGCCACCAGTGATCCCTTTCCCCGAGATTCCGGACAGACATCTGGGCAGCCCCAGCATTTT.

The chain is built from TRBV28 and TRBJ1-5; the D is unclear. In germline, CDR1 is MDHEN, CDR2 SYDVKM. Trimming removed 8 bases at V and 1 base at J, with 18 bases between. There are 16 residues in the CDR3. As DNA, the CDR3 is TGTGCCAGCGGTGGGTGGGAGTCAAGGAGCAATCAGCCCCAGCATTTT. The encoded protein is CASGGWESRSNQPQHF.

This rearrangement joins TRBV11-2 to TRBJ1-6, with TRBD1 as a possible D gene (6 bases). V dropped 6 bases and J dropped 7 bases, with 16 bases sitting between them. CDR1 and CDR2 from the germline V gene are SGHAT and FQNNGV. CDR3 length equals 15 residues. The CDR3: CASRLPGTRNSPLHF. Written as DNA, the CDR3 is TGTGCCAGCAGATTACCCGGGACACGAAATTCACCCCTCCACTTT.

This sequence joins TRBV6-6 and TRBJ1-1, with a possible D match to TRBD1 (5 bases). CDR1 and CDR2 (germline): MNHNY, SVGAGI (reference sequence). This CDR3 is built from 14 residues. V dropped 6 bases and J dropped 0 bases, with 11 bases sitting between them. In DNA, the CDR3 is TGTGCCAGCAGCCCCTTGGGGCTGAACACTGAAGCTTTCTTT. Its translation is CASSPLGLNTEAFF.

The chain is built from TRBV7-9 and TRBJ2-3, with 14 nucleotides matching TRBD2. Germline assignment: CDR1 SEHNR and CDR2 FQNEAQ (reference sequence). The CDR3 covers 19 residues. With V trimmed by 5 bases and J by 3 bases, 13 bases remained unmatched. The CDR3 region is CASSPWPGTSGGHTDTQYF. The CDR3 region has the DNA TGTGCCAGCAGCCCATGGCCGGGGACTAGCGGGGGACATACAGATACGCAGTATTTT.

J is TRBJ1-5 and V is TRBV19, with D perhaps TRBD1 (5 bases). CDR3 length equals 15 residues. Germline V CDR1 and CDR2: LNHDA, SQIVND (reference sequence). V was trimmed by 8 bases and J by 0 bases, leaving 14 bases between them. In nucleotides, the CDR3 is TGTGCCAGTGGTGAGAAGGGGTATAGCAATCAGCCCCAGCATTTT. Translating gives CASGEKGYSNQPQHF.

The chain employs TRBV5-6 and TRBJ1-5, with 7 nucleotides matching TRBD1. CDR3 length: 16 amino acids. The V segment lost 4 bases and the J segment 2 bases; nucleotides outside the gene matches: 9. Germline V gene lookup returns CDR1 SGHDT and CDR2 YYEEEE. For the CDR3, the DNA is TGTGCCAGCAGCCGATACGGGACAGAACGCAATCAGCCCCAGCATTTT. Its protein is CASSRYGTERNQPQHF.

This sequence joins TRBV5-1 and TRBJ1-4; 9 bases are a match to TRBD1. V was pared by 4 bases and J by 8 bases, with 9 bases of the junction left unmatched. Germline V lookup: CDR1 SGHRS, CDR2 YFSETQ. The CDR3 is 15 residues long. The CDR3 loop is CASSQTGGYGEKLFF. The CDR3 coding sequence is TGCGCCAGCAGCCAAACAGGGGGCTATGGGGAAAAACTGTTTTTT.

The CDR3 region is CASSYSSLTNEKLFF. The CDR3 nucleotides are TGTGCCAGCAGTTACTCATCTTTAACTAATGAAAAACTGTTTTTT. The chain employs TRBV6-5 and TRBJ1-4; D is ambiguous. V was pared by 0 bases and J by 1 base, with 6 bases between. The CDR3 consists of 15 residues. The germline CDR1 and CDR2 sequences are MNHEY and SVGAGI.

J is TRBJ1-4 and V is TRBV4-1; 7 nucleotides line up with TRBD1. V dropped 0 bases and J dropped 7; count of bases not matched to a gene: 14. Germline values: CDR1 MGHRA, CDR2 YSYEKL. The CDR3 covers 18 residues. The CDR3 bases are TGCGCCAGCAGCCAAGATGGACAGGACGCGTCCTCGGGTGAAAAACTGTTTTTT. Its protein product is CASSQDGQDASSGEKLFF.

V and J are TRBV12-5 and TRBJ1-2; TRBD1 aligns across 8 bases. The V and J ends lost 3 bases and 7 bases, in that order; junction bases with no gene match: 16. Germline assignment: CDR1 LGHNT and CDR2 FRNRAP. CDR3 length: 17 amino acids. CDR3 DNA: TGTGCTAGTGGTTTAAAAATTGGGGACAGGTCACCGGGTGGCTACACCTTC. This codes for CASGLKIGDRSPGGYTF. The complete variable domain, with remaining parts taken from reference TRBV12-5 and TRBJ1-2, reads DARVTQTPRHKVTEMGQEVTMRCQPILGHNTVFWYRQTMMQGLELLAYFRNRAPLDDSGMPKDRFSAEMPDATLATLKIQPSEPRDSAVYFCASGLKIGDRSPGGYTFGSGTRLTVV.

The gene calls are TRBV29-1 and TRBJ1-4, with 8 positions matching TRBD1. Germline lookup yields CDR1 SQVTM and CDR2 ANQGSEA. The trim removed 4 bases at V and 6 bases at J, leaving 1 base unmatched. There are 12 residues in the CDR3. Written as DNA, the CDR3 is TGCAGCGTTGGACAGGGGTATGAAAAACTGTTTTTT. Residues: CSVGQGYEKLFF. Looking up the rest from reference TRBV29-1 and TRBJ1-4 gives the full variable domain: SAVISQKPSRDICQRGTSLTIQCQVDSQVTMMFWYRQQPGQSLTLIATANQGSEATYESGFVIDKFPISRPNLTFSTLTVSNMSPEDSSIYLCSVGQGYEKLFFGSGTQLSVL.

This clone was detected only once. This chain joins TRBV5-6 and TRBJ2-7; TRBD1 might be the D (6 bases). The germline V gene has CDR1 SGHDT and CDR2 YYEEEE. This CDR3 is 14 amino acids long. Deletions cut 2 bases from V and 3 bases from J, with 12 bases between. Here the CDR3 reads CASSFQGSGYEQYF. The CDR3 DNA sequence: TGTGCCAGCAGCTTCCAGGGGAGTGGCTACGAGCAGTACTTC.

The CDR3 protein is CASSLDLYTEAFF. The DNA of the CDR3 is TGCGCCAGCAGCTTGGATCTGTACACTGAAGCTTTCTTT. The chain uses TRBV5-1 and TRBJ1-1; D is ambiguous. The CDR3 consists of 13 residues. Germline V gene data show CDR1 as SGHRS and CDR2 as YFSETQ. The germline V and J ends were trimmed by 0 bases and 3 bases, with 6 bases remaining between them.

The CDR3 sequence: CASSQAWVGTGSEKLFF. The DNA of the CDR3 is TGCGCCAGCAGCCAAGCTTGGGTTGGGACAGGGAGCGAAAAACTGTTTTTT. The chain joins TRBV4-1 to TRBJ1-4, with 9 bases aligning to TRBD1. Trimming at V came to 1 base and at J to 8 bases, leaving 11 bases not matched to a gene. CDR1 MGHRA and CDR2 YSYEKL come from the germline V gene. The CDR3 runs to 17 residues.

The chain employs TRBV15 and TRBJ2-1; D possibly corresponds to TRBD1 (5 bases). Germline V gene lookup returns CDR1 LNHNV and CDR2 YYDKDF (reference sequence). The CDR3 contains 16 residues. The V and J ends lost 0 bases and 7 bases respectively, with 16 bases between them. For the CDR3, the DNA is TGTGCCACCAGCAGAGAGGGGCAGGGCCTGGGAAATGAGCAGTTCTTC. The encoded protein is CATSREGQGLGNEQFF. Full variable domain (outside the CDR3, taken from reference TRBV15 and TRBJ2-1): DAMVIQNPRYQVTQFGKPVTLSCSQTLNHNVMYWYQQKSSQAPKLLFHYYDKDFNNEADTPDNFQSRRPNTSFCFLDIRSPGLGDTAMYLCATSREGQGLGNEQFFGPGTRLTVL.

The rearrangement uses TRBV9 and TRBJ1-6; D is possibly TRBD1 (6 bases). Deletions cut 0 bases from V and 4 bases from J, with 11 bases between. The germline V gene encodes CDR1 SGDLS and CDR2 YYNGEE. The CDR3 spans 16 residues. CDR3 region: CASSVDGTPYNSPLHF. The CDR3 DNA reads as TGTGCCAGCAGCGTAGATGGGACACCGTATAATTCACCCCTCCACTTT.

The chain is built from TRBV2 and TRBJ1-3; no firm D call. The CDR3 contains 16 residues. Germline values: CDR1 SNHLY, CDR2 FYNNEI. V lost 8 bases, J lost 0 bases, and 17 bases lay in between. CDR3 region: CASQRVGRSSGNTIYF. The CDR3 DNA reads as TGTGCCAGCCAGAGGGTCGGGAGGAGCTCTGGAAACACCATATATTTT.

The chain combines TRBV30 with TRBJ1-2; weak D call: TRBD1 (5 bases). Trimming removed 0 bases from V and 7 bases from J, with 9 bases in between. From germline, CDR1 is GTSNPN and CDR2 SVGIG (reference sequence). CDR3 length: 12 amino acids. The CDR3 sequence: CAWSVVGGGYTF. As DNA, the CDR3 is TGTGCCTGGAGTGTAGTGGGGGGTGGCTACACCTTC.

The V and J genes are TRBV2 and TRBJ1-1, with 9 positions matching TRBD1. The V gene end was trimmed by 10 bases and the J gene end by 4 bases; junction bases not matched to a gene: 16. This CDR3 is built from 16 residues. Germline CDR1 is SNHLY and CDR2 is FYNNEI. DNA for the CDR3: TGTGCCATTAAACCTGGGACAGGGTGGTGGGCCACTGAAGCTTTCTTT. Translated: CAIKPGTGWWATEAFF.

The CDR3 bases are TGCGCCAGCACCCCGATGGGACAGGGGTCGGGCGAGCAGTACTTC. It translates to CASTPMGQGSGEQYF. The genes are TRBV5-1 and TRBJ2-7, with 10 bases matching TRBD1. Germline V gene sequence: CDR1 SGHRS, CDR2 YFSETQ. CDR3 length equals 15 residues. V was pared by 6 bases and J by 6 bases, with 12 bases of the junction left unmatched.

The chain is built from TRBV5-1 and TRBJ1-2; D is perhaps TRBD1 (5 bases). CDR3 length equals 13 residues. V was shortened by 0 bases and J by 4 bases, with 7 bases between the two germline ends. Germline assignment: CDR1 SGHRS and CDR2 YFSETQ. The CDR3 region is CASSLEQAYGYTF. CDR3 DNA: TGCGCCAGCAGCTTGGAACAGGCCTATGGCTACACCTTC.

The chain combines TRBV19 with TRBJ2-3, with D possibly matching TRBD1 (5 bases). V lost 9 bases, J lost 0 bases, and 10 bases lay in between. This CDR3 is built from 13 residues. Looked up from germline, CDR1 is LNHDA and CDR2 is SQIVND (reference sequence). This CDR3 is CASRQPSTDTQYF. CDR3 sequence (DNA): TGTGCCAGCAGACAGCCTAGCACAGATACGCAGTATTTT.

J is TRBJ2-1 and V is TRBV2; possible D gene TRBD2, 6 bases. V was clipped by 6 bases and J by 8 bases, with 17 bases between them. Looked up from germline, CDR1 is SNHLY and CDR2 is FYNNEI. The CDR3 is 14 amino acids. The CDR3 nucleotides read TGTGCCAGCAGAGAAATTCTAGCGAATGATGAGCAGTTCTTC. Residues: CASREILANDEQFF.

The CDR3, as DNA: TGTGCCAGCAGCTTAGTGACGGGACAGGGGCACATTCAGTACTTC. Translating it yields CASSLVTGQGHIQYF. The rearrangement joins TRBV7-2 to TRBJ2-4, with TRBD1 identical over 10 bases. The CDR3 is made up of 15 amino acids. Germline CDR1 is SGHTA and CDR2 is FQGNSA. Trimming at V came to 1 base and at J to 8 bases, leaving 5 bases not matched to a gene. The complete variable domain, with remaining parts taken from reference TRBV7-2 and TRBJ2-4, reads GAGVSQSPSNKVTEKGKDVELRCDPISGHTALYWYRQSLGQGLEFLIYFQGNSAPDKSGLPSDRFSAERTGGSVSTLTIQRTQQEDSAVYLCASSLVTGQGHIQYFGAGTRLSVL.

The J gene is TRBJ2-2, the V gene TRBV7-9; D perhaps matches TRBD1 (6 bases). V lost 3 bases, J lost 3 bases, and 8 bases lay in between. The germline V gene encodes CDR1 SEHNR and CDR2 FQNEAQ (reference sequence). This CDR3 is built from 14 residues. CDR3 DNA sequence: TGTGCCAGCAGCTTTGGGGGCTACACCGGGGAGCTGTTTTTT. Its protein product is CASSFGGYTGELFF.